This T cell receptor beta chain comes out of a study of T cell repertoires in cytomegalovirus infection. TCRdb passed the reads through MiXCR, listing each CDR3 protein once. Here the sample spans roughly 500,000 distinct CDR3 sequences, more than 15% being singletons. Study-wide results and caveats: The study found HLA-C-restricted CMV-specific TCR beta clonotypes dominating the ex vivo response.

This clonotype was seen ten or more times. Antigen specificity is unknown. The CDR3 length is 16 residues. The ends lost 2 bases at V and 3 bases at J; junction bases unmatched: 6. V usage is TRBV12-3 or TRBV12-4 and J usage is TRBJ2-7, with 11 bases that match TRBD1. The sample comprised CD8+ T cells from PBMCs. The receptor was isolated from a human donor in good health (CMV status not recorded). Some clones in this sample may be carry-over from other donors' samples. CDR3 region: CASSLWGDRGDYEQYF. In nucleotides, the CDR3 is TGTGCCAGCAGTTTATGGGGGGACAGGGGGGACTACGAGCAGTACTTC.